Listed below are T cell receptor beta chains from one sample, sequenced in a study of long-term antiretroviral therapy in people with HIV. Sequenced by immunoSEQ multiplex PCR; TCRdb stores in-frame clones only, minus some. The table shows about 30,000 clones, with approximately 93% occurring only once. This sample comprised unsorted PBMCs, obtained about 6.7 years after starting antiretroviral therapy. The receptors were sampled from a woman between 40 and 55 years old with HIV. Each CDR3 is given without its conserved first and last residue. Each record gives: J gene, V gene, CDR3 protein.

>TRBJ1-5|TRBV6-5
ASSAQGANQPQH
>TRBJ2-5|TRBV9
ASSVGRGGGGLGEETQY
>TRBJ1-1|TRBV2
ASMEQPNTEAF
>TRBJ2-1|TRBV7-3
ASSRHPGGTFDEQF
>TRBJ1-1|TRBV4-3
ASSQDLTMATEAF
>TRBJ1-2|TRBV6-5
ASRPGPWGNGYT
>TRBJ2-7|TRBV14
ASSPGTHYEQY
>TRBJ2-5|TRBV7-8
ASSLVPGPQETQY
>TRBJ2-1|TRBV6-1
ASSGQRAASINEQF
>TRBJ2-3|TRBV7-2
ASNRGGSDTQY
>TRBJ2-2|TRBV6-6
ASRGQANTGELF
>TRBJ2-3|TRBV7-8
ASKQRQGAVTQY
>TRBJ1-4|TRBV4-3
ASSQDTFYEKLF
>TRBJ1-5|TRBV5-1
ASSEGQGHNQPQH
>TRBJ2-1|TRBV9
ASSDSGGAYNEQF
>TRBJ1-1|TRBV19
ASRSGHDRVTEAF
>TRBJ1-3|TRBV6-5
ASSYDTYSGNTIY
>TRBJ1-2|TRBV6-5
ASSYVTGTGGADT
>TRBJ2-3|TRBV29-1
SVEAAASTDTQY
>TRBJ1-5|TRBV10-3
AISEQVNQPQH
>TRBJ1-5|TRBV5-1
ASSLFGSSNQPQH
>TRBJ1-4|TRBV7-2
ASSWKTGTGGSAKLF
>TRBJ1-5|TRBV2
ASSREGNQPQH
>TRBJ2-2|TRBV11-2
ASSLDPSAGELF
>TRBJ1-6|TRBV11-2
ASSVMWAGYSPLH
>TRBJ2-4|TRBV4-1
ASSPGLAGGNKNIQY
>TRBJ2-3|TRBV15
ATSSQSGTSYY
>TRBJ1-5|TRBV6-5
ASSYSRTGGGMPQH
>TRBJ2-7|TRBV29-1
SVARDRLYEQY
>TRBJ1-1|TRBV7-2
ASSTVRDSPWDTEAF
>TRBJ1-3|TRBV7-3
ASSLGFGNTIY
>TRBJ2-3|TRBV9
ASSVAGESTDTQY
>TRBJ1-5|TRBV7-8
ASSFRGRGSQPQH
>TRBJ1-4|TRBV11-2
ASSLGDRVPGEKLF
>TRBJ1-1|TRBV10-3
AITPGVMNTEAF
>TRBJ1-5|TRBV13
ASNKKQGPRAAAQH
>TRBJ1-2|TRBV5-5
ASSLTGTAYGYT
>TRBJ1-4|TRBV7-6
ASSLAGTGAVNEKLF
>TRBJ1-1|TRBV5-5
ASSLDSGIGRTEAF
>TRBJ1-2|TRBV7-2
ASSLDGRNGYT